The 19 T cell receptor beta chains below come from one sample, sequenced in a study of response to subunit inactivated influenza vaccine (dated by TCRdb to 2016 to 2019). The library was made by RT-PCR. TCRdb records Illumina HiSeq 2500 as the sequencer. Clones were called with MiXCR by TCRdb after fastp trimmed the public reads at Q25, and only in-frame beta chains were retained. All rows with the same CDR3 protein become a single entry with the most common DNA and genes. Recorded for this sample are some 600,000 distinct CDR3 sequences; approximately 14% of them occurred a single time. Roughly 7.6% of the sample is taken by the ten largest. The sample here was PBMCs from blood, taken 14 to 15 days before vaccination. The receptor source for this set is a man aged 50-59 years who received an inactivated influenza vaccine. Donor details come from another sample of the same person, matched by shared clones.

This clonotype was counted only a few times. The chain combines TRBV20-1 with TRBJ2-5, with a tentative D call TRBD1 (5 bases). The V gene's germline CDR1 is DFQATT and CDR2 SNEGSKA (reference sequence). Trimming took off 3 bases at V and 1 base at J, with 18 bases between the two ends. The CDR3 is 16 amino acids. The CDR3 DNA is TGCAGTGCTAGTGGGGCGCTAGGTGACTTCCAAGAGACCCAGTACTTC. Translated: CSASGALGDFQETQYF.

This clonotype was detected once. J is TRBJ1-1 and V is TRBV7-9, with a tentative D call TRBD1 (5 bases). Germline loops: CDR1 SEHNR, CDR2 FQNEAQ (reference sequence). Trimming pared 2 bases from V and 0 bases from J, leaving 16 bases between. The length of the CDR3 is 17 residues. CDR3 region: CASSLNRGEGMNTEAFF. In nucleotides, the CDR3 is TGTGCCAGCAGCTTAAATAGGGGCGAGGGCATGAACACTGAAGCTTTCTTT.

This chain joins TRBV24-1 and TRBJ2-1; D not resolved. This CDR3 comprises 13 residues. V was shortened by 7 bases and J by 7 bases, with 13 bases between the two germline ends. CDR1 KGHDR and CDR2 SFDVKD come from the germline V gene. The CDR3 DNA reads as TGTGCCACCAGCGATGGGTGGAGTAATGAGCAGTTCTTC. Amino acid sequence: CATSDGWSNEQFF.

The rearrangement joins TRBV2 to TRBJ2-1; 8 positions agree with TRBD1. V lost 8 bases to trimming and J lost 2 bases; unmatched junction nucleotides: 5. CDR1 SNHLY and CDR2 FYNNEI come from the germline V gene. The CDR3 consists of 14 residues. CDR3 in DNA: TGTGCCAGCCTGGACAGGGTCCCCTACAATGAGCAGTTCTTC. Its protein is CASLDRVPYNEQFF.

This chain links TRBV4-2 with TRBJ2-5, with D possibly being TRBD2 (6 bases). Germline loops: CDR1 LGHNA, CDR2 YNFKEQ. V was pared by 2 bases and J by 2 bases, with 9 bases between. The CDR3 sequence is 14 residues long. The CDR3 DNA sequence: TGTGCCAGCAGCCAAAGGACTACACAAGAGACCCAGTACTTC. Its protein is CASSQRTTQETQYF.

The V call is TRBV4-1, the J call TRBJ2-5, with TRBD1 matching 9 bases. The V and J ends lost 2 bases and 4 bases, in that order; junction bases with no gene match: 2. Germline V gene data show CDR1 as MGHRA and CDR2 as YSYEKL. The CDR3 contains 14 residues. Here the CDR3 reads CASSQNRGLETQYF. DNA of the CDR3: TGCGCCAGCAGCCAAAACAGGGGGCTAGAGACCCAGTACTTC.

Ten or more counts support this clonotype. Here the CDR3 reads CASSPFGQGRSPLHF. In DNA, the CDR3 is TGTGCCAGCAGCCCGTTCGGACAGGGAAGGTCACCCCTCCACTTT. This chain joins TRBV14 and TRBJ1-6, with 8 bases that match TRBD1. Germline CDR1 is SGHDN and CDR2 is FVKESK. V lost 4 bases to trimming and J lost 10 bases; unmatched junction nucleotides: 9. The CDR3 consists of 15 residues.

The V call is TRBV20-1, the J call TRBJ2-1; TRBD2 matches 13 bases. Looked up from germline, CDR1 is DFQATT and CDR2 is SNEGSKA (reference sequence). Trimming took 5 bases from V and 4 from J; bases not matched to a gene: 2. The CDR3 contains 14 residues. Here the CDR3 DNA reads TGCAGTGCTGGACTAGCGGGGGTTTACAATGAGCAGTTCTTC. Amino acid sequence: CSAGLAGVYNEQFF.

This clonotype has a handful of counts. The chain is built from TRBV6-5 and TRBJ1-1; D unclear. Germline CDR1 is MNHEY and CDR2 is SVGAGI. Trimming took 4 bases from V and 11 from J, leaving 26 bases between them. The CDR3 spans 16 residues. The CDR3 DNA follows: TGTGCCAGCAGTTTGCCCCCGGGTAGGCGATTGGGCACGGCTTTCTTT. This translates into CASSLPPGRRLGTAFF.

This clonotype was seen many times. CDR3 residues: CASSFAGGQETQYF. CDR3 coding DNA: TGTGCCAGCAGTTTTGCGGGGGGGCAGGAGACCCAGTACTTC. The rearrangement uses TRBV12-3 or TRBV12-4 and TRBJ2-5; 9 bases agree with TRBD2. The CDR3 spans 14 residues. After removal of 3 bases from V and 5 bases from J, the junction contained 4 bases not matched to a gene.

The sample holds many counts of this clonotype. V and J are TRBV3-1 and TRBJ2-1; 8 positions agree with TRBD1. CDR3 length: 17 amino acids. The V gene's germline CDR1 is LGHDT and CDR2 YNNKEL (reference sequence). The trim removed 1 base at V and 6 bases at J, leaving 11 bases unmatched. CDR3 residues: CASSQVVFGQGINEQFF. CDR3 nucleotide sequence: TGTGCCAGCAGCCAAGTAGTTTTCGGACAGGGAATCAATGAGCAGTTCTTC.

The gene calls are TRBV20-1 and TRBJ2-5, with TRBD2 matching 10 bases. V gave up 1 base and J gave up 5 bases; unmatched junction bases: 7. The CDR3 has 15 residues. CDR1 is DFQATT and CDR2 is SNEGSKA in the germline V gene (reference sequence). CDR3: CSARVAGGRKETQYF. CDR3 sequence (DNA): TGCAGTGCTAGAGTAGCGGGGGGTCGTAAGGAGACCCAGTACTTC.

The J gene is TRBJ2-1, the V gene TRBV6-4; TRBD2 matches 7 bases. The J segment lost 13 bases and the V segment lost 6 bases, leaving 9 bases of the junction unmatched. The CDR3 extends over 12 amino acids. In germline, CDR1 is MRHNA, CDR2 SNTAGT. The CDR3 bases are TGTGCCAGCAGGGGGGGGGAAGGCCGCCAGTTCTTC. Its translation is CASRGGEGRQFF.

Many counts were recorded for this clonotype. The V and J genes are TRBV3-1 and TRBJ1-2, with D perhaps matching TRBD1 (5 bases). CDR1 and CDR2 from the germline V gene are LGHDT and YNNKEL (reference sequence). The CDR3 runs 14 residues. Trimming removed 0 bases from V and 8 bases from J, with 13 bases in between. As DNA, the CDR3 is TGTGCCAGCAGCCAAGATGACCGACAGCAGGGCTACACCTTC. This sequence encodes CASSQDDRQQGYTF.

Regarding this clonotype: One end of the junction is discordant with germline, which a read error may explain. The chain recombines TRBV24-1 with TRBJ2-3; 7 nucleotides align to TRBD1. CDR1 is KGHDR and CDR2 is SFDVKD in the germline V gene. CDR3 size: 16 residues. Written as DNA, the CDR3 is TGTGCCACCTGTGACTCGGGGACAGTCACCACAGATACGCAGTATTTT. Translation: CATCDSGTVTTDTQYF.

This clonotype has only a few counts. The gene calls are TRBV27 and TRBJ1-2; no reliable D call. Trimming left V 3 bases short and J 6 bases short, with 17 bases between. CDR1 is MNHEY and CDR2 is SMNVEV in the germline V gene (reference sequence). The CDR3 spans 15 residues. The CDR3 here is CASSFSPAELNGYTF. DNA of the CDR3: TGTGCCAGCAGTTTCTCCCCGGCCGAACTTAATGGCTACACCTTC.

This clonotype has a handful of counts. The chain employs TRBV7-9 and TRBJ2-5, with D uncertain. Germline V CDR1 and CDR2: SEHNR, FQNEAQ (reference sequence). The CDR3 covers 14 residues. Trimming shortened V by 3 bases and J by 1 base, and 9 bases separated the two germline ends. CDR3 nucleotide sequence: TGTGCCAGCAGCTTTCGGCAGACCCAAGAGACCCAGTACTTC. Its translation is CASSFRQTQETQYF.

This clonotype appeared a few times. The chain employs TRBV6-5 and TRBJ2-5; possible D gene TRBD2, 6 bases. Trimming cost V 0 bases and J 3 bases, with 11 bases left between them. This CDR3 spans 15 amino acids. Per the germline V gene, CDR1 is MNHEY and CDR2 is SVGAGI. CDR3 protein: CASSYSWGEKETQYF. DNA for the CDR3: TGTGCCAGCAGTTACTCTTGGGGGGAGAAAGAGACCCAGTACTTC.

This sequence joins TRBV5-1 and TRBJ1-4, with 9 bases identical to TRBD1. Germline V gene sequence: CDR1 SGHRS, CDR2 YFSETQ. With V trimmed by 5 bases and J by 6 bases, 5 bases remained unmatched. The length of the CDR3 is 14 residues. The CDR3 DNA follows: TGCGCCAGCAGGAGGACAGGGGATGATGAAAAACTGTTTTTT. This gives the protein CASRRTGDDEKLFF.